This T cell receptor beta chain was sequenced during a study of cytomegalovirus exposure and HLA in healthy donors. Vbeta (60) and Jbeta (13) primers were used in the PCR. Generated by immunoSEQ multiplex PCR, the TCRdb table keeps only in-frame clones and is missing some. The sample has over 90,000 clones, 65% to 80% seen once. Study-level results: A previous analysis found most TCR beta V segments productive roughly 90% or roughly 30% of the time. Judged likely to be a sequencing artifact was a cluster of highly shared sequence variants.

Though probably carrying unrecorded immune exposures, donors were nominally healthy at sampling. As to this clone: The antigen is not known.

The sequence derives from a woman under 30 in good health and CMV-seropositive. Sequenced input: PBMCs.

CDR3 amino acids: CASSLFSTEAFF. CDR3 DNA: TGTGCCAGCAGCTTATTTAGCACTGAAGCTTTCTTT. This chain connects TRBV7-9 to TRBJ1-1; no firm D call. Germline V lookup: CDR1 SEHNR, CDR2 FQNEAQ (reference sequence). The CDR3 is 12 amino acids. V lost 2 bases, J lost 4 bases, and 5 bases lay in between.